A single TCR beta chain is shown here with its context. Its antigen is currently unknown. The CDR3 is 13 amino acids. Trimming took 0 bases from V and 11 from J; bases not matched to a gene: 6. Germline CDR1 is SGHRS and CDR2 is YFSETQ. The sample is drawn from a study of response to subunit inactivated influenza vaccine. In TCRdb, the RT-PCR reads were re-called with MiXCR into one record per CDR3 protein. The data contain 500,000 to 600,000 distinct CDR3 sequences, 12% to 15% of them seen just once; the ten biggest clones take up around 10%. Points from the study as a whole: Each seasonal flu vaccination may recruit only limited new T cells, authors suggested.

The gene calls are TRBV5-1 and TRBJ2-3, with 7 bases lining up with TRBD2. The TCR was taken from a man aged 50 or older who received an inactivated influenza vaccine. The starting material was PBMCs from blood, obtained about 12 days after vaccination. DNA of the CDR3: TGCGCCAGCAGCTTGGAATCCCCGGGGGGGCAGTATTTT. Encoded protein: CASSLESPGGQYF.